This T cell receptor (beta chain) was sequenced in a study of cytomegalovirus exposure and HLA in healthy donors. The study, taken as a whole, reports: A later analysis by the authors found several of the most significant clusters apparently linked to common viral pathogens. TCR sequences were mostly rare, though some public TCRs occurred in many donors. Reports indicated that the classifier achieved high specificity and sensitivity in diagnosing cytomegalovirus status.

The PCR employed 60 Vbeta primers together with 13 Jbeta primers. Authors' processing steps: In a later analysis, the count reached 76 million or so unique TCR beta chains, with about 11 million shared. Libraries were prepared by immunoSEQ multiplex PCR; TCRdb keeps only in-frame clonotypes and omits some of them. That table supplies the V and J calls and clone size; D and trimming were determined from the DNA. The sample has 130,000 to 150,000 clones; roughly 72% are singletons. The germline gives CDR1 SGDLS, CDR2 YYNGEE. Trimming at V came to 4 bases and at J to 6 bases, leaving 7 bases not matched to a gene. The CDR3 has 14 residues. As for this clone: What it binds is unknown.

Material: PBMCs. The source of this sequence is a man between 35 and 55 years old in good health and CMV-seronegative. The chain recombines TRBV9 with TRBJ2-3; 8 bases fit TRBD2. The CDR3 DNA is TGTGCCAGCAGCTTTAGCGGGGACCCTGATACGCAGTATTTT. This sequence encodes CASSFSGDPDTQYF.